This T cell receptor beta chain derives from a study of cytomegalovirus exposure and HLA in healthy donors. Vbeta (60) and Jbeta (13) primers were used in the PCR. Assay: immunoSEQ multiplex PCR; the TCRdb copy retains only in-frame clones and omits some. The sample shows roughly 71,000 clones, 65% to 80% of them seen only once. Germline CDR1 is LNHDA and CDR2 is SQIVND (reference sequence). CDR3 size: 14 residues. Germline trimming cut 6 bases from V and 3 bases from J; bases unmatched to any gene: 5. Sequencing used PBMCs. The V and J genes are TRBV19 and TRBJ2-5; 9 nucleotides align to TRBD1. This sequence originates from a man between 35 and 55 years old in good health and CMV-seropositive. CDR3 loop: CASRDRGGKETQYF. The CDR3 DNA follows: TGTGCCAGTAGGGACAGGGGAGGAAAAGAGACCCAGTACTTC. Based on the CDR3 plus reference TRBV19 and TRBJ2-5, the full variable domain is DGGITQSPKYLFRKEGQNVTLSCEQNLNHDAMYWYRQDPGQGLRLIYYSQIVNDFQKGDIAEGYSVSREKKESFPLTVTSAQKNPTAFYLCASRDRGGKETQYFGPGTRLLVL.